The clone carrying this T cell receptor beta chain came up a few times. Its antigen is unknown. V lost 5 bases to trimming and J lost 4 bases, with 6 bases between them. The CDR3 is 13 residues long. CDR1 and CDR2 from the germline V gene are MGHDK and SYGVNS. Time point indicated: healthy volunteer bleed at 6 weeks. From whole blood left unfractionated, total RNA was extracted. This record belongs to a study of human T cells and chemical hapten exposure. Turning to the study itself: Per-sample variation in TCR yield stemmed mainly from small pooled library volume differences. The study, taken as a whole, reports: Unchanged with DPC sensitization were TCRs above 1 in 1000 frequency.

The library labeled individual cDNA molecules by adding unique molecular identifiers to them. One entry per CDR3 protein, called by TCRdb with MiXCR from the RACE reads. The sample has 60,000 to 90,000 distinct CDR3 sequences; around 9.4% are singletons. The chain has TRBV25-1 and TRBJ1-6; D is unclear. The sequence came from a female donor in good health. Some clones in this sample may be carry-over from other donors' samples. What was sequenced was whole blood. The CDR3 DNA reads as TGTGCCAGCAGTATGGAGTATAATTCACCCCTCCACTTT. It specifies CASSMEYNSPLHF. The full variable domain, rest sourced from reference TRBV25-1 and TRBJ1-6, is EADIYQTPRYLVIGTGKKITLECSQTMGHDKMYWYQQDPGMELHLIHYSYGVNSTEKGDLSSESTVSRIRTEHFPLTLESARPSHTSQYLCASSMEYNSPLHFGNGTRLTVT.